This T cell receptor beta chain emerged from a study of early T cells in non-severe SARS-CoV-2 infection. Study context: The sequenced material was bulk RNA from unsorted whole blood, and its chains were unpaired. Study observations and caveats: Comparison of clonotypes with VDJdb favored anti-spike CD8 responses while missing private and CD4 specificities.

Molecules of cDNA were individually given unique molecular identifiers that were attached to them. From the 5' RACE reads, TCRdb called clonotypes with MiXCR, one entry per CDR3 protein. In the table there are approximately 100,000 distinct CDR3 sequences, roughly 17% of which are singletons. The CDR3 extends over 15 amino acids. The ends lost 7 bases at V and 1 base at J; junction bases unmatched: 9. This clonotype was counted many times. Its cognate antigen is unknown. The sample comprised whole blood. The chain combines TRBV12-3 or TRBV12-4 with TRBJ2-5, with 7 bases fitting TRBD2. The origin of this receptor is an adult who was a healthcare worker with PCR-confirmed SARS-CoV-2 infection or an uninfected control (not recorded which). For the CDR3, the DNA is TGTGCCAGCACCCGAAGGACTAGAGGCCAAGAGACCCAGTACTTC. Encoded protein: CASTRRTRGQETQYF.